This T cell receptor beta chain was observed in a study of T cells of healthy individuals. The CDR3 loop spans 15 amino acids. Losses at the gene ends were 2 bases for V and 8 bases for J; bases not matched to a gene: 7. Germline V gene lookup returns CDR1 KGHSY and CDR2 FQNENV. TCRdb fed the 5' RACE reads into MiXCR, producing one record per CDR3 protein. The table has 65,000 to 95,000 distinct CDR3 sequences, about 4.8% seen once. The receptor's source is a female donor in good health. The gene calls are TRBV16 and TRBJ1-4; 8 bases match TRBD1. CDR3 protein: CASSQTETGVEKLFF. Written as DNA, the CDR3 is TGTGCCAGCAGCCAAACCGAGACAGGGGTCGAAAAACTGTTTTTT.